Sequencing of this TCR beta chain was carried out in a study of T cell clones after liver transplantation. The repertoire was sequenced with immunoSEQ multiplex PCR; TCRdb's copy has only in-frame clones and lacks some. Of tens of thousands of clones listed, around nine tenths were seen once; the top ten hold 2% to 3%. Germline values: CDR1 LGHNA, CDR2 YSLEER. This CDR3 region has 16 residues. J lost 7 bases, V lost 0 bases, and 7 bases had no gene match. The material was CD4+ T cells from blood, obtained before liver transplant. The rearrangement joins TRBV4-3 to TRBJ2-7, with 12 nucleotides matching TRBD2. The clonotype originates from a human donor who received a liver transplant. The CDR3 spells CASSQDSGLAGKEQYF. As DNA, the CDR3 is TGCGCCAGCAGCCAAGATTCAGGACTAGCGGGAAAGGAGCAGTACTTC.